This T cell receptor beta chain was found in a study of cytomegalovirus exposure and HLA in healthy donors. Turning to the study itself: Researchers found that about four fifths of 398 genotyped donors fell within the Caucasian-associated ancestry cluster.

The V end was cut by 6 bases, the J end by 4 bases, with 12 bases between. CDR1 and CDR2 (germline): MNHEY, SVGAGI. The CDR3 runs 13 residues. Primers for the PCR totalled 60 Vbeta and 13 Jbeta. Produced via immunoSEQ multiplex PCR; TCRdb's table is partial and in-frame only. The table records some 100,000 clones, about 70% of them present only once. Donors were nominally healthy when sampled, though unrecorded immune exposures were likely. The receptor was isolated from a woman aged 40 to 50 in good health and CMV-seropositive. Material: PBMCs. The J gene is TRBJ1-2, the V gene TRBV6-5; the D is unclear. CDR3 nucleotides: TGTGCCAGCAGACGGCGGCAGCTCTATGGCTACACCTTC. This codes for CASRRRQLYGYTF.